Below, 7 T cell receptor beta chains from the same sample are listed, as sequenced in a study of OX40 agonist ivuxolimab in advanced cancers. Profiled with immunoSEQ multiplex PCR; TCRdb holds only in-frame clones, not every one. The data hold 30,000 to 40,000 clones, with approximately 89% observed a single time. Sequenced material: CD4+ or CD8+ T cells sorted from blood, taken in a trial of the OX40 agonist ivuxolimab. These receptors were taken from an adult with an advanced solid tumor such as melanoma, head and neck, liver or kidney cancer.

To note about this clone: Other DNA sequences in this specimen translate into the identical CDR3. The chain's CDR3 is CASSVWEQETQYF. The DNA of the CDR3 is TGTGCCAGCAGCGTTTGGGAGCAAGAGACCCAGTACTTC. The chain links TRBV9 to TRBJ2-5; maybe TRBD2 (5 bases). The germline CDR1 and CDR2 sequences are SGDLS and YYNGEE. With 2 bases removed from V and 2 bases from J, the gap between germline ends came to 7 bases. This CDR3 region has 13 residues. Based on the CDR3 plus reference TRBV9 and TRBJ2-5, the full variable domain is DSGVTQTPKHLITATGQRVTLRCSPRSGDLSVYWYQQSLDQGLQFLIQYYNGEERAKGNILERFSAQQFPDLHSELNLSSLELGDSALYFCASSVWEQETQYFGPGTRLLVL.

The V and J genes are TRBV6-5 and TRBJ2-3; D is uncertain. CDR3 length: 15 amino acids. Germline V gene lookup returns CDR1 MNHEY and CDR2 SVGAGI. The V gene lost 5 bases and the J gene lost 2 bases, with 14 bases spanning the gap. CDR3 protein: CASSPPGSFTDTQYF. CDR3 bases: TGTGCCAGCAGTCCCCCGGGTTCCTTCACAGATACGCAGTATTTT.

The chain couples TRBV11-2 to TRBJ2-1; 7 bases match TRBD2. Losses at the gene ends were 2 bases for V and 5 bases for J; bases not matched to a gene: 6. Germline CDR1 and CDR2: SGHAT and FQNNGV. This CDR3 contains 15 residues. The CDR3 protein is CASSLRTSTNNEQFF. The DNA for the CDR3 is TGTGCCAGCAGCTTAAGGACTAGTACGAACAATGAGCAGTTCTTC.

V and J are TRBV6-1 and TRBJ1-5, with a weak D call TRBD1 (6 bases). V was cut by 6 bases and J by 6 bases, with 12 bases left in between. The CDR3 has 13 residues. Germline V gene lookup returns CDR1 MNHNS and CDR2 SASEGT. Here the CDR3 reads CASRLQGSQPQHF. The CDR3 DNA follows: TGTGCCAGCAGACTACAGGGATCTCAGCCCCAGCATTTT.

V and J are TRBV7-8 and TRBJ2-1, with TRBD2 identical over 11 bases. The CDR3 spans 18 residues. The junction had 16 bases not matched to a gene; V was cut back by 5 bases and J by 7 bases. Looked up from germline, CDR1 is SGHVS and CDR2 is FQNEAQ. Written as DNA, the CDR3 is TGTGCCAGCAGCCCCTACAGGGTACTAGCGGGAGTAGAAAATGAGCAGTTCTTC. Protein sequence: CASSPYRVLAGVENEQFF.

This rearrangement joins TRBV18 to TRBJ1-2; no clear D gene. The ends were cut back, 0 bases at V and 4 bases at J, with 9 bases in the middle. The CDR3 has 14 amino acids. CDR1 and CDR2 (germline): KGHSH, LQKENI. The CDR3 sequence: CASSPPSSLYGYTF. The CDR3 nucleotides read TGTGCCAGCTCACCACCGTCCAGCCTCTATGGCTACACCTTC.

The gene calls are TRBV6-5 and TRBJ2-7; D is unresolved. The CDR3 loop spans 12 amino acids. The V end was cut by 7 bases, the J end by 4 bases, with 11 bases between. Germline V gene sequence: CDR1 MNHEY, CDR2 SVGAGI. The CDR3 coding sequence is TGTGCCAGCAATCCCCCGTCGTACGAGCAGTACTTC. Protein product: CASNPPSYEQYF.